This T cell receptor (beta chain) was recovered during a study of blood T cell repertoires in COVID-19. V was cut by 5 bases and J by 0 bases, with 14 bases left in between. This CDR3 has 16 amino acids. Germline V gene lookup returns CDR1 LNHDA and CDR2 SQIVND (reference sequence). Generated by immunoSEQ multiplex PCR, the TCRdb table keeps only in-frame clones and is missing some. This sample has 320,000 or so clones, with roughly nine tenths found just once. This TCR derives from a woman under 40 who had recovered from COVID-19. Source material: PBMCs or T cells enriched from blood (not recorded which). The rearrangement joins TRBV19 to TRBJ1-3; D might be TRBD1 (5 bases). The CDR3 is CASSSGAGSSGNTIYF. As DNA, the CDR3 is TGTGCCAGTAGTTCTGGGGCCGGGAGCTCTGGAAACACCATATATTTT.